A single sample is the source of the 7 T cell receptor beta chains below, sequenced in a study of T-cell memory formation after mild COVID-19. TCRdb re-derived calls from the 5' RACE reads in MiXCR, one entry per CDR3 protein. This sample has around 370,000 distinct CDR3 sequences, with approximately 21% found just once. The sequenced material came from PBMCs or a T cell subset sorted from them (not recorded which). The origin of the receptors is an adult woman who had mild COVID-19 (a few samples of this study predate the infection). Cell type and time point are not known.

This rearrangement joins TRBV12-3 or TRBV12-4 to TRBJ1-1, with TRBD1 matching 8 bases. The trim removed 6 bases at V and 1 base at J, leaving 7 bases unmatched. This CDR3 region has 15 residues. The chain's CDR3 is CASRQRTGQNTEAFF. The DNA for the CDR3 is TGTGCCAGCAGACAACGGACAGGGCAGAACACTGAAGCTTTCTTT.

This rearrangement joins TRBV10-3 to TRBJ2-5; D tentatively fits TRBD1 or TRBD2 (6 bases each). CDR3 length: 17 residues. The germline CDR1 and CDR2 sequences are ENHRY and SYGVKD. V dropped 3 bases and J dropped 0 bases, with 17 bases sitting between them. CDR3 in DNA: TGTGCCATCAGTGATGGTGGAGGGGGGCTGTACCAAGAGACCCAGTACTTC. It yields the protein CAISDGGGGLYQETQYF.

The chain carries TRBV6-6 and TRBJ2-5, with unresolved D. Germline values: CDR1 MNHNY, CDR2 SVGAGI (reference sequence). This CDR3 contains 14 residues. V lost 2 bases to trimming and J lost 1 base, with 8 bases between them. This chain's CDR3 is CASSYQQPQETQYF. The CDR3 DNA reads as TGTGCCAGCAGTTACCAACAGCCCCAAGAGACCCAGTACTTC.

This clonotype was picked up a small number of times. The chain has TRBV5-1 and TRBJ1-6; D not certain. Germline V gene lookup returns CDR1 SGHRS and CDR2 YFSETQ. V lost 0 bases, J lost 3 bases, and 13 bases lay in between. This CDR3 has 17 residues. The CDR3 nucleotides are TGCGCCAGCAGCTTGGAAGGCGGTGCCAGCTATAATTCACCCCTCCACTTT. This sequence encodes CASSLEGGASYNSPLHF.

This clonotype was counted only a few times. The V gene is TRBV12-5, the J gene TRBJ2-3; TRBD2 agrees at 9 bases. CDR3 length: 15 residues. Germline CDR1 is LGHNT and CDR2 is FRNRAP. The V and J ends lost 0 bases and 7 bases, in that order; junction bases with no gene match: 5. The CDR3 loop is CASGLVAGGRNTQYF. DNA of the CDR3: TGTGCTAGTGGTTTGGTAGCGGGAGGTCGAAATACGCAGTATTTT.

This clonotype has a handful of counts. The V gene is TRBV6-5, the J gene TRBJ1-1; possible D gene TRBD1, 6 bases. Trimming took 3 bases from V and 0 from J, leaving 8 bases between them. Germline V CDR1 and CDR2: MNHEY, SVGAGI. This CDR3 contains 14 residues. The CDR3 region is CASSYGQLNTEAFF. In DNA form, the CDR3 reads TGTGCCAGCAGTTATGGACAGCTGAACACTGAAGCTTTCTTT.

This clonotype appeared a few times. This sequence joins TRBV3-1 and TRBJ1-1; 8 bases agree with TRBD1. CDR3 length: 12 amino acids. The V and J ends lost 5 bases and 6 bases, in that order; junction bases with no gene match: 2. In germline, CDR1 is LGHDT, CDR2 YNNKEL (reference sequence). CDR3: CASSSQGAEAFF. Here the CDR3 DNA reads TGTGCCAGCAGCTCACAGGGGGCTGAAGCTTTCTTT.